Described below is a single T cell receptor beta chain sequence and its context. CD4+ T cells from unexposed donors were obtained before the COVID-19 pandemic (2011-2018). Naive and memory CD4+ T cells came from enriched cryopreserved PBMCs. This sample was taken from a study of CD4 T cells in relation to SARS-CoV-2 and coronaviruses. V lost 5 bases and J lost 1, with 10 bases in between. Germline V gene data show CDR1 as SGHRS and CDR2 as YFSETQ. The CDR3 is 13 amino acids. Some clones are missing from TCRdb's copy, which holds only in-frame ones; the method was immunoSEQ multiplex PCR. The sample carries tens of thousands of clones, 80% to 95% recorded once.

Sequenced: naive CD4+ T cells from PBMCs. The subset is: naive CD4+ T cells isolated by negative enrichment. The chain couples TRBV5-1 to TRBJ2-7, with TRBD1 as a possible D gene (5 bases). The source is a human donor in good health. The CDR3 protein is CASRRDSSYEQYF. Written as DNA, the CDR3 is TGCGCCAGCAGACGTGACAGTTCCTACGAGCAGTACTTC.